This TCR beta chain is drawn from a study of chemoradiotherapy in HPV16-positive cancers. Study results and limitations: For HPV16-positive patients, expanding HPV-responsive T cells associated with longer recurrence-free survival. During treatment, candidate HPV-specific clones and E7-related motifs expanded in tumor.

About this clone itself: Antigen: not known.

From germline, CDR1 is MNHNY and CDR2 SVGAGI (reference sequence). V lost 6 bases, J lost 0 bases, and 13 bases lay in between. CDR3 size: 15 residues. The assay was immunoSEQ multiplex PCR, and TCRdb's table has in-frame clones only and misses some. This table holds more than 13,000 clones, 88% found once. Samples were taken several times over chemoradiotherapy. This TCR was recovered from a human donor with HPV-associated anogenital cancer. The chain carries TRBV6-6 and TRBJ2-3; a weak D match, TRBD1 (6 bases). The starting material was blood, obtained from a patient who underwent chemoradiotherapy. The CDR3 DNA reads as TGTGCCAGCAGCCGCGACAGGAGCAGCACAGATACGCAGTATTTT. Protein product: CASSRDRSSTDTQYF.